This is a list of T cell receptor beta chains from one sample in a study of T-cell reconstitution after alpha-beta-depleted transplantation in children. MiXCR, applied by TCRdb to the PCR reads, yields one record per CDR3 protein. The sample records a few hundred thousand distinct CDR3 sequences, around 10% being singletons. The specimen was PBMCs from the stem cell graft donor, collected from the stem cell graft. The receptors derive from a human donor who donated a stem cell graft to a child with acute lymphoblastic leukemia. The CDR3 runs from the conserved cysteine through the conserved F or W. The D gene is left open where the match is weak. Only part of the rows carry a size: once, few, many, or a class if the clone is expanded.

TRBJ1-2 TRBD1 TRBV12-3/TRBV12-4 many TGTGCCAGCAGCCTCAGGGGGCTCTATGGCTACACCTTC CASSLRGLYGYTF
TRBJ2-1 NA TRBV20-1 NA TGCAGTTTGCGCGGAACCTACAATGAGCAGTTCTTC CSLRGTYNEQFF
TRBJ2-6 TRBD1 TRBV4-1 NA TGCGCCAGCAGCCAAGAACAGGGGGCCCTCTCTGGGGCCAACGTCCTGACTTTC CASSQEQGALSGANVLTF
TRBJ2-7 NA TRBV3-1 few TGTGCCAGCAGCCAAGGGCCTTCAACCTACGAGCAGTACTTC CASSQGPSTYEQYF
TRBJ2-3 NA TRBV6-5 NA TGTGCCAGCACTTACTCCCGCGGTACAGATACGCAGTATTTT CASTYSRGTDTQYF
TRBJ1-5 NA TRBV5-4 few TGTGCCAGCAGCTTGGACAGTGGGCCTAATCAGCCCCAGCATTTT CASSLDSGPNQPQHF
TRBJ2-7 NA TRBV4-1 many TGCGCCAGCAGCCAAGATAGTGGGGTCTACGAGCAGTACTTC CASSQDSGVYEQYF
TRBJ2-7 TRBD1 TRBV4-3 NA TGCGCCAGCAGCCAAGATATCTCCGGGACAGGGAGATACGAGCAGTACTTC CASSQDISGTGRYEQYF
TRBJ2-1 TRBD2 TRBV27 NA TGTGCCAGCAGCTTAAGTCCGGTAACCGGGACTAGCGGGAGAGGTCGCAATGAGCAGTTCTTC CASSLSPVTGTSGRGRNEQFF
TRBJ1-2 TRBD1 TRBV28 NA TGTGCCAGCAGAGAACCGCCGGGACAGGGAAACTATGGCTACACCTTC CASREPPGQGNYGYTF
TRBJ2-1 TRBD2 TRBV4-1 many TGCGCCAGCAGCCAGGGACTAGCGGACTACTACAATGAGCAGTTCTTC CASSQGLADYYNEQFF
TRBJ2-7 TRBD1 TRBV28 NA TGTGCCAGCACCCCACCGGACAGGGGAGGCTACGAGCAGTACTTC CASTPPDRGGYEQYF
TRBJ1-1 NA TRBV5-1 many TGCGCCAGCAGCGAGGGGTCGGCGAGCACTGAAGCTTTCTTT CASSEGSASTEAFF
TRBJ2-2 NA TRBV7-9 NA TGTGCCACCTCGAACACCGGGGAGCTGTTTTTT CATSNTGELFF
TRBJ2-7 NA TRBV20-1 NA TGCAGTGCTAGGTACCGGAGAAGATACGAGCAGTACTTC CSARYRRRYEQYF
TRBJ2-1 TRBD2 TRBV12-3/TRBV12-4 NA TGTGCCAGCAGTGGGGGCCTAGCGGGAGAAAGTGAGCAGTTCTTC CASSGGLAGESEQFF
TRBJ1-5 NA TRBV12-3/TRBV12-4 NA TGTGCCAGCAGCCCCGGGGGACGAGGCAATCAGCCCCAGCATTTT CASSPGGRGNQPQHF
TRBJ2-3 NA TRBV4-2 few TGTGCCAGCAGCCAATCGAAGCGGGATACGCAGTATTTT CASSQSKRDTQYF
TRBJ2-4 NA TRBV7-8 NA TGTGCCAGCAGCACCCGACCGGGGCACCGGGTCATTCAGTACTTC CASSTRPGHRVIQYF
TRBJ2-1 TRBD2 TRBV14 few TGTGCCAGCAGCCTGGCTCGGGCTAGCGGGAGTTATGAGCAGTTCTTC CASSLARASGSYEQFF
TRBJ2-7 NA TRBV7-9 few TGTGCCAGCGTCCCGGGGGCAGGGGCAGGCTACGAGCAGTACTTC CASVPGAGAGYEQYF
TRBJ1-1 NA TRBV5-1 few TGCGCCAGCAGCGCGGCGGCGGGGCCGGGGACTGAAGCTTTCTTT CASSAAAGPGTEAFF
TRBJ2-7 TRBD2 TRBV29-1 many TGCAGCGTGCCCGGGACTAGCGGGAGGGGCCCTGATGAGCAGTACTTC CSVPGTSGRGPDEQYF
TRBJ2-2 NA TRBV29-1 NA TGCAGCGTTGATGTCTGGGGCAGGGGGAACACCGGGGAGCTGTTTTTT CSVDVWGRGNTGELFF
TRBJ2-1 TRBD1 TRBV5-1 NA TGCGCCAGCAGCTTGGGAATACAGGGGAATGAGCAGTTCTTC CASSLGIQGNEQFF
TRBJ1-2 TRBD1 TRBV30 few TGTGCCTGGAGTCCTAGGGGGCGGAATGGCTACACCTTC CAWSPRGRNGYTF
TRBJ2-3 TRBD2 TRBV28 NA TGTGCCAGCAGCTACGGGGGGGAACACACAGATACGCAGTATTTT CASSYGGEHTDTQYF
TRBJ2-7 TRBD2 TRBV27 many TGTGCCAGCAGTTTAGGGCTAGCGGTGTCCTTCTACGAGCAGTACTTC CASSLGLAVSFYEQYF
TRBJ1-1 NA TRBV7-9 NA TGTGCCAGCAGCCCGCCCTCGGGCGCCCCGTTGAACACTGAAGCTTTCTTT CASSPPSGAPLNTEAFF
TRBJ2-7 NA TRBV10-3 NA TGTGCCATCAGTGACCCCGACAGTGTATCCTACGAGCAGTACTTC CAISDPDSVSYEQYF